This T cell receptor beta chain was captured by sequencing in a study of breast tumors, draining lymph nodes, adjacent tissues. Each CDR3 protein gets one entry after TCRdb re-called the multiplex PCR reads with MiXCR. Of about 130,000 distinct CDR3 sequences listed, nearly 20% are singletons. Germline-derived CDR1 and CDR2 are DFQATT and SNEGSKA (reference sequence). The CDR3 loop spans 11 amino acids. V lost 6 bases, J lost 3 bases, and 7 bases lay in between. Breast cancer patients provided tissue from their axillary draining lymph nodes. There are many counts of this clonotype. The rearrangement joins TRBV20-1 to TRBJ2-3; possibly TRBD1 for D (5 bases). The TCR comes from a female donor with breast cancer. Some clones in this sample may be carry-over from other donors' samples. The material sequenced was axillary lymph node tissue. The CDR3, as DNA: TGCAGTGCCCGACAGACAGATACGCAGTATTTT. Protein sequence: CSARQTDTQYF.